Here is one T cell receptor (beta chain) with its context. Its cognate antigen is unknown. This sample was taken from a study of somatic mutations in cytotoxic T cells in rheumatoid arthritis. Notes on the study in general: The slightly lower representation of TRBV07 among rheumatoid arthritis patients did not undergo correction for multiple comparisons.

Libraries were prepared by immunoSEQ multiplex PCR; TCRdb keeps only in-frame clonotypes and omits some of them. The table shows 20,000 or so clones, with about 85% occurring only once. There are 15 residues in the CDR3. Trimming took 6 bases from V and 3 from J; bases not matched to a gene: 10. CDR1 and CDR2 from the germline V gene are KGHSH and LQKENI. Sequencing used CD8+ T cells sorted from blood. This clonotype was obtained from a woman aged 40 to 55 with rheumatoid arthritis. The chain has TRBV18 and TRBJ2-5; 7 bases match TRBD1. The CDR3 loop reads CASSLSAGTEETQYF. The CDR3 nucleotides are TGTGCCAGCTCCCTCTCGGCCGGGACAGAAGAGACCCAGTACTTC.